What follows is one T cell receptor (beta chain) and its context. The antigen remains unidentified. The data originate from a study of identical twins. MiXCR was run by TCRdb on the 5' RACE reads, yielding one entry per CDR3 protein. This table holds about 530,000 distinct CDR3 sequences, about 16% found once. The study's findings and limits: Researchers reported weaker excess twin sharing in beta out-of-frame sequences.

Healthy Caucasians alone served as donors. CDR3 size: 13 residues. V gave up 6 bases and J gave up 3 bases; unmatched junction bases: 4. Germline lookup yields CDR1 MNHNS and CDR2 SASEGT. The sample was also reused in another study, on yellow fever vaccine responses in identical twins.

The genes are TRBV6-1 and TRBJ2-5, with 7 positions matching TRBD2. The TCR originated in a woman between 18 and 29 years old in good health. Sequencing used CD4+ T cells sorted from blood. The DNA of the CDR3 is TGTGCCAGCAGACCAAGCGGGGAAGAGACCCAGTACTTC. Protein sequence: CASRPSGEETQYF.